The 10 T cell receptor beta chains below come from one sample, sequenced in a study of blood T cell repertoires in COVID-19. The data were produced by immunoSEQ multiplex PCR, yet TCRdb's version contains in-frame clones alone and is incomplete. The profile shows approximately 320,000 clones, just under 90% of them singletons. What was sequenced was peripheral blood. All receptors derive from a woman aged 25 to 39 with COVID-19, enrolled during active disease.

The chain carries TRBV7-9 and TRBJ2-1, with D uncertain. The V end was cut by 4 bases, the J end by 8 bases, with 6 bases between. The CDR3 length is 11 residues. Germline-derived CDR1 and CDR2 are SEHNR and FQNEAQ (reference sequence). CDR3 bases: TGTGCCAGCAGCTCGTTTGATGAGCAGTTCTTC. Its translation is CASSSFDEQFF.

The chain joins TRBV25-1 to TRBJ2-3; unclear D gene. Trimming removed 4 bases at V and 3 bases at J, with 14 bases between. The CDR3 totals 15 residues. From germline, CDR1 is MGHDK and CDR2 SYGVNS. For the CDR3, the DNA is TGTGCCAGCAGTGGACGAAATCCGGGTACAGATACGCAGTATTTT. It encodes CASSGRNPGTDTQYF.

The chain carries TRBV19 and TRBJ1-2; D is unresolved. The CDR3 has 15 residues. Trimming shortened V by 4 bases and J by 4 bases, and 16 bases separated the two germline ends. Germline V gene sequence: CDR1 LNHDA, CDR2 SQIVND (reference sequence). The CDR3, as DNA: TGTGCCAGTAGTACACTGTTGAGCGTTTCCTATGGCTACACCTTC. This translates into CASSTLLSVSYGYTF. The complete variable domain, with remaining parts taken from reference TRBV19 and TRBJ1-2, reads DGGITQSPKYLFRKEGQNVTLSCEQNLNHDAMYWYRQDPGQGLRLIYYSQIVNDFQKGDIAEGYSVSREKKESFPLTVTSAQKNPTAFYLCASSTLLSVSYGYTFGSGTRLTVV.

The genes are TRBV4-1 and TRBJ2-5, with 7 bases identical to TRBD1. This CDR3 region has 16 residues. Germline trimming cut 4 bases from V and 5 bases from J; bases unmatched to any gene: 13. Germline loops: CDR1 MGHRA, CDR2 YSYEKL. The DNA for the CDR3 is TGCGCCAGCAGCCTCCGGGACAGATCCGTCGGGGAGACCCAGTACTTC. Translation: CASSLRDRSVGETQYF.

V and J are TRBV6-5 and TRBJ2-1, with D perhaps matching TRBD2 (5 bases). The CDR3 length is 16 residues. V was trimmed by 3 bases and J by 0 bases, leaving 12 bases between them. From germline, CDR1 is MNHEY and CDR2 SVGAGI. CDR3 coding DNA: TGTGCCAGCAGTTATTACGGGGTCCGCTCCTACAATGAGCAGTTCTTC. Translating gives CASSYYGVRSYNEQFF.

The V gene is TRBV28, the J gene TRBJ1-2; D is ambiguous. Looked up from germline, CDR1 is MDHEN and CDR2 is SYDVKM. Trimming left V 4 bases short and J 2 bases short, with 17 bases between. The CDR3 has 16 amino acids. The CDR3 DNA follows: TGTGCCAGCAGTTCGATCAGACTGATGCCCAACTATGGCTACACCTTC. This gives the protein CASSSIRLMPNYGYTF.

The chain combines TRBV3-1 (or the pseudogene TRBV3-2) with TRBJ2-3; TRBD2 agrees at 9 bases. The trim removed 4 bases at V and 1 base at J, leaving 3 bases unmatched. Germline CDR1 is LGHDT and CDR2 is YNNKEL (reference sequence). CDR3 length: 15 amino acids. CDR3 sequence (DNA): TGTGCCAGCAGCCTCTTAGCGGGGGGCACAGATACGCAGTATTTT. It is translated as CASSLLAGGTDTQYF.

The chain uses TRBV21-1 and TRBJ1-1. TRBV21-1 is flagged as a pseudogene. CDR3 length: 13 amino acids. The CDR3 region is CASSNAGGTEAFF. CDR3 coding DNA: TGTGCCAGCAGCAACGCGGGGGGCACTGAAGCTTTCTTT.

A word on this clone: The sample contains more than one DNA sequence encoding this CDR3. V usage is TRBV19 and J usage is TRBJ1-1; weak D call: TRBD1 (6 bases). Germline V CDR1 and CDR2: LNHDA, SQIVND (reference sequence). The CDR3 runs 14 residues. The V end was cut by 3 bases, the J end by 3 bases, with 11 bases between. The CDR3 is CASSIGGLDTEAFF. The CDR3 DNA is TGTGCCAGTAGTATCGGGGGGCTAGACACTGAAGCTTTCTTT.

V and J are TRBV9 and TRBJ2-1; 7 nucleotides agree with TRBD2. The germline V gene has CDR1 SGDLS and CDR2 YYNGEE. There are 15 residues in the CDR3. After removal of 7 bases from V and 6 bases from J, the junction contained 13 bases not matched to a gene. This CDR3 reads CASHPLGGDPNEQFF. The CDR3 DNA follows: TGTGCCAGCCACCCATTGGGGGGGGACCCCAATGAGCAGTTCTTC.